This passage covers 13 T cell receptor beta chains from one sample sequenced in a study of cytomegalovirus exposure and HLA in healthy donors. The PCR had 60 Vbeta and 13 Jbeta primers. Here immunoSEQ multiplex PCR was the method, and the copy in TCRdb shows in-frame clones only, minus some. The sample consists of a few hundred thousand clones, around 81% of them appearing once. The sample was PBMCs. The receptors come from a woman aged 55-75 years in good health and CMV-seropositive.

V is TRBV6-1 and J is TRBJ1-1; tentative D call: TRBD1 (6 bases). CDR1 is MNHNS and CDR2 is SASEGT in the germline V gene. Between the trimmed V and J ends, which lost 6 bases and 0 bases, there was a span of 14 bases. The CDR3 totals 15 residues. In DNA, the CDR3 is TGTGCCAGCAGGGTGATGGGACACCTGAACACTGAAGCTTTCTTT. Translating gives CASRVMGHLNTEAFF.

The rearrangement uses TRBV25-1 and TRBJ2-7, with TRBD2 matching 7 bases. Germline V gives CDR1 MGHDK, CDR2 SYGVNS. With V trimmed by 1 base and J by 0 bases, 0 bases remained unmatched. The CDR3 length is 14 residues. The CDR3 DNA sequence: TGTGCCAGCAGTGAATCGGGGGGCTCCTACGAGCAGTACTTC. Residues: CASSESGGSYEQYF.

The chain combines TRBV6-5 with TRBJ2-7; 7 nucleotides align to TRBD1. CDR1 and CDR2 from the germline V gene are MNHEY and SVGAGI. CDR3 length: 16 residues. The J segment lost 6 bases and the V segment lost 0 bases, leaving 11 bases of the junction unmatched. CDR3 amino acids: CASSYSNRGPLSEQYF. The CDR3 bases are TGTGCCAGCAGTTACTCGAACAGGGGCCCCTTGAGCGAGCAGTACTTC.

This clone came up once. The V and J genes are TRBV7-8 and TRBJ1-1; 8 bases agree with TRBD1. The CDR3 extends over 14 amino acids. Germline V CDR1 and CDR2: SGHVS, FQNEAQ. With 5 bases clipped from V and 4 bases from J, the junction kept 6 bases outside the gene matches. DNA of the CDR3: TGTGCCAGCAGCGGGGGACAGGAGGGCACTGAAGCTTTCTTT. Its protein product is CASSGGQEGTEAFF.

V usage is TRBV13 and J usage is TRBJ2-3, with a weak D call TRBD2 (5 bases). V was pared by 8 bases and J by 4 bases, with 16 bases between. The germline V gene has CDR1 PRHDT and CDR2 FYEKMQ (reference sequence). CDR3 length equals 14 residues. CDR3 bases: TGTGCCAGCTCCAGCGGCGATTCTCCAGATACGCAGTATTTT. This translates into CASSSGDSPDTQYF. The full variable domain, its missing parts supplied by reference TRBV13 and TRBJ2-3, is AAGVIQSPRHLIKEKRETATLKCYPIPRHDTVYWYQQGPGQDPQFLISFYEKMQSDKGSIPDRFSAQQFSDYHSELNMSSLELGDSALYFCASSSGDSPDTQYFGPGTRLTVL.

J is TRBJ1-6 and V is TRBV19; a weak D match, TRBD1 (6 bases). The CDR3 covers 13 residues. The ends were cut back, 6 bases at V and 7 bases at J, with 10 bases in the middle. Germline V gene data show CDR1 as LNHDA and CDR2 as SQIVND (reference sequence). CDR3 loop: CASSAGVNSPLHF. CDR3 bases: TGTGCCAGTAGCGCAGGGGTGAATTCACCCCTCCACTTT. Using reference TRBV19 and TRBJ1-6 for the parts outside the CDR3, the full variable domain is DGGITQSPKYLFRKEGQNVTLSCEQNLNHDAMYWYRQDPGQGLRLIYYSQIVNDFQKGDIAEGYSVSREKKESFPLTVTSAQKNPTAFYLCASSAGVNSPLHFGNGTRLTVT.

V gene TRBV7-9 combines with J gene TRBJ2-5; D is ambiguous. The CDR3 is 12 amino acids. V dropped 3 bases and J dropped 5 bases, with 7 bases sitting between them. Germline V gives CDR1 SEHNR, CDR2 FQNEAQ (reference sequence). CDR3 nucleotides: TGTGCCAGCAGCTTTAGTTACGAGACCCAGTACTTC. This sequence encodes CASSFSYETQYF. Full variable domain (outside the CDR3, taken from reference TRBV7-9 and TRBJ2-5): DTGVSQNPRHKITKRGQNVTFRCDPISEHNRLYWYRQTLGQGPEFLTYFQNEAQLEKSRLLSDRFSAERPKGSFSTLEIQRTEQGDSAMYLCASSFSYETQYFGPGTRLLVL.

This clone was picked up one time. The DNA for the CDR3 is TGTGCCAGCAGCCGGCTAGCGGGTCTAGTCGACGAGCAGTACTTC. Translation gives CASSRLAGLVDEQYF. This chain links TRBV6-5 with TRBJ2-7; 8 bases are a match to TRBD2. The CDR3 has 15 amino acids. With 6 bases clipped from V and 5 bases from J, the junction kept 12 bases outside the gene matches. CDR1 and CDR2 from the germline V gene are MNHEY and SVGAGI.

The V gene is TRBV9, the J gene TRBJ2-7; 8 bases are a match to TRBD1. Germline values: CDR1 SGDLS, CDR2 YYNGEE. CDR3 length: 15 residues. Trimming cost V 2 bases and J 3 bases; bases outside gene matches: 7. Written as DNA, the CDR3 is TGTGCCAGCAGCGTGGACAGGGATGTTGTCTACGAGCAGTACTTC. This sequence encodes CASSVDRDVVYEQYF.

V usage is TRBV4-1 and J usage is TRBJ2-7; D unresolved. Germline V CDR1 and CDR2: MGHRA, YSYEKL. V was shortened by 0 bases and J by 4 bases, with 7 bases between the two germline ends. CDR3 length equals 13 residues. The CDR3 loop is CASSQETFYEQYF. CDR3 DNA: TGCGCCAGCAGCCAAGAAACTTTTTACGAGCAGTACTTC.

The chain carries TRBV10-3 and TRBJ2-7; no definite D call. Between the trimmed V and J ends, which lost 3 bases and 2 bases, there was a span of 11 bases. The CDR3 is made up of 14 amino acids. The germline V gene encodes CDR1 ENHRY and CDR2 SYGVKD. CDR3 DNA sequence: TGTGCCATCAGTGATCCCAGGCGCGCCTACGAGCAGTACTTC. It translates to CAISDPRRAYEQYF.

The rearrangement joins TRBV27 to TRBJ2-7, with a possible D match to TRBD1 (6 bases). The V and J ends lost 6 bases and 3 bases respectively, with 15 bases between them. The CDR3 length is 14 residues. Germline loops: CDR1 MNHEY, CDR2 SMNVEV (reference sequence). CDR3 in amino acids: CASRQGPTFYEQYF. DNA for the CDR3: TGTGCCAGCAGACAGGGCCCCACATTCTACGAGCAGTACTTC.

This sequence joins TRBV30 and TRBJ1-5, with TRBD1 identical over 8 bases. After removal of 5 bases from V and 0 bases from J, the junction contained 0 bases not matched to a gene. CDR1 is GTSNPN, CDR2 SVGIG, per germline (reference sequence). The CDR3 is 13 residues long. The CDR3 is CAWGQGSNQPQHF. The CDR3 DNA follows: TGTGCCTGGGGACAGGGTAGCAATCAGCCCCAGCATTTT.